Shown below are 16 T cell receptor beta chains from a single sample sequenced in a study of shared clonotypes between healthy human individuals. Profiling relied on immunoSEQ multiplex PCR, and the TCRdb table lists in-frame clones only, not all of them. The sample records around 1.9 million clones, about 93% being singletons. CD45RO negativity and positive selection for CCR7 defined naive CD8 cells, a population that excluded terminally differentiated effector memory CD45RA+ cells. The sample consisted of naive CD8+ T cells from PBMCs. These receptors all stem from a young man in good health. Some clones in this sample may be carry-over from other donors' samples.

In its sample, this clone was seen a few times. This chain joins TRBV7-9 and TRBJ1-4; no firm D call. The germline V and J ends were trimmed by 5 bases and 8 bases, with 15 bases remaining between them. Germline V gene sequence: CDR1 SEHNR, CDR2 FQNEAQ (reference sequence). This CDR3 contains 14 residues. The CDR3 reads CASSPRRGEEKLFF. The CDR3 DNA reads TGTGCCAGCAGCCCTCGCCGGGGAGAAGAAAAACTGTTTTTT.

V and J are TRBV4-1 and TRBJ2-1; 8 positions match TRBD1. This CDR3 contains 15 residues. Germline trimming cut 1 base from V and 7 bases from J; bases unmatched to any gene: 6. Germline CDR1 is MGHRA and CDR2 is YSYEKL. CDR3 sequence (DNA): TGCGCCAGCAGCCAAGTCAGGGGGCTCTTGAATGAGCAGTTCTTC. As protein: CASSQVRGLLNEQFF.

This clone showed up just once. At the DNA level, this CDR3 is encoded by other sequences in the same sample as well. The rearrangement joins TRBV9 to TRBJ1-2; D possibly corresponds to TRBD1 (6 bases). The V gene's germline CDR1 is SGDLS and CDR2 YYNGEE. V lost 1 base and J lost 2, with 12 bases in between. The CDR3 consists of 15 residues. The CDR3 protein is CASSVSGTTNYGYTF. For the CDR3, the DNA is TGTGCCAGCAGCGTAAGTGGGACAACCAACTATGGCTACACCTTC. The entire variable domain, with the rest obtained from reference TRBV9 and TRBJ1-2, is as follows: DSGVTQTPKHLITATGQRVTLRCSPRSGDLSVYWYQQSLDQGLQFLIQYYNGEERAKGNILERFSAQQFPDLHSELNLSSLELGDSALYFCASSVSGTTNYGYTFGSGTRLTVV.

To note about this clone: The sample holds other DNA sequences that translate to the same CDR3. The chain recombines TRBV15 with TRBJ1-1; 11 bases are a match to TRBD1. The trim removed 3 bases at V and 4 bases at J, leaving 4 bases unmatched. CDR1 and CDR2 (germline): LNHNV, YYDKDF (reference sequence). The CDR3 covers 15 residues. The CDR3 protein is CATSRDRGLGTEAFF. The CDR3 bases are TGTGCCACCAGCAGGGACAGGGGGCTGGGCACTGAAGCTTTCTTT.

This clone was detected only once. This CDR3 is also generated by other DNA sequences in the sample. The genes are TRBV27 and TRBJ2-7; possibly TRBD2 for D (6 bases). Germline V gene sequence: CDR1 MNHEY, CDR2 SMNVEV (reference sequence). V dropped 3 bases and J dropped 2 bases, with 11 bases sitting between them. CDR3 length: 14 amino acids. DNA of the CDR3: TGTGCCAGCAGTTTCTTTGCGGGACCCTACGAGCAGTACTTC. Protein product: CASSFFAGPYEQYF.

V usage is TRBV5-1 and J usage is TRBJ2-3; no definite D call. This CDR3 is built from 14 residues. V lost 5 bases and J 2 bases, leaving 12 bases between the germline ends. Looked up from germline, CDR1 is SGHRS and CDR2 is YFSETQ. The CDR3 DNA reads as TGCGCCAGCAGTATTCTGGGATTCACAGATACGCAGTATTTT. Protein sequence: CASSILGFTDTQYF. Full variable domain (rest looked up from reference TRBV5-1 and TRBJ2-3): KAGVTQTPRYLIKTRGQQVTLSCSPISGHRSVSWYQQTPGQGLQFLFEYFSETQRNKGNFPGRFSGRQFSNSRSEMNVSTLELGDSALYLCASSILGFTDTQYFGPGTRLTVL.

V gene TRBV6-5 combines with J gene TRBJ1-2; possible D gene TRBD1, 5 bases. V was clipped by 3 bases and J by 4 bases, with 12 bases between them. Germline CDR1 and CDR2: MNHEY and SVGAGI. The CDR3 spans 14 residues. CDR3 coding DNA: TGTGCCAGCAGTTATGGGGGAGACTCCTATGGCTACACCTTC. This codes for CASSYGGDSYGYTF.

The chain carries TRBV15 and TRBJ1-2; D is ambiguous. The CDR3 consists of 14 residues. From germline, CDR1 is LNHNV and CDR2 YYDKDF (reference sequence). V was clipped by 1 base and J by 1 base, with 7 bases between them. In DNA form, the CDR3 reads TGTGCCACCAGCAGAGCCCGGAGTAACTATGGCTACACCTTC. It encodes CATSRARSNYGYTF.

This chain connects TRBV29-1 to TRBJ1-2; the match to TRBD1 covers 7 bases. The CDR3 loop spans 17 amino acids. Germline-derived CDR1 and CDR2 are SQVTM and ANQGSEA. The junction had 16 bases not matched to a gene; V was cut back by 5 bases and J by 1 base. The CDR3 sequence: CSVTKRVGTDFNYGYTF. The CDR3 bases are TGCAGCGTTACTAAGAGGGTCGGGACAGATTTTAACTATGGCTACACCTTC.

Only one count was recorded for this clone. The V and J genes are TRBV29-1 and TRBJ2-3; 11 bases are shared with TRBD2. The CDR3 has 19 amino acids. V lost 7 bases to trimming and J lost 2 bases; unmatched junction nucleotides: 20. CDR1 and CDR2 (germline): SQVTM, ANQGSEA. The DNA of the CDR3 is TGCAGCGCTGCATGGGGACTAGCGGCGAGATCAGAAGCCACAGATACGCAGTATTTT. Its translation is CSAAWGLAARSEATDTQYF.

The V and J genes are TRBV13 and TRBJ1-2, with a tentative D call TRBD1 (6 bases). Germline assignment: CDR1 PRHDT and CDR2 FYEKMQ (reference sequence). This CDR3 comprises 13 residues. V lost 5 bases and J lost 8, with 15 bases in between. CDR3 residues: CASSGELGGGYTF. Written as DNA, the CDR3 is TGTGCCAGCAGCGGGGAACTCGGGGGCGGCTACACCTTC.

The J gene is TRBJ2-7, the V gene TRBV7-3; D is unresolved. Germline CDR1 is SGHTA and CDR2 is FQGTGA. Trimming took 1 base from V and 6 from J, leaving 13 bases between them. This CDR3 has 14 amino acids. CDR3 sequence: CASSLNGGPGEQYF. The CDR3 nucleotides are TGTGCCAGCAGCTTAAATGGCGGTCCGGGCGAGCAGTACTTC. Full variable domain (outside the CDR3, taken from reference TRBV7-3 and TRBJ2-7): GAGVSQTPSNKVTEKGKYVELRCDPISGHTALYWYRQSLGQGPEFLIYFQGTGAADDSGLPNDRFFAVRPEGSVSTLKIQRTERGDSAVYLCASSLNGGPGEQYFGPGTRLTVT.

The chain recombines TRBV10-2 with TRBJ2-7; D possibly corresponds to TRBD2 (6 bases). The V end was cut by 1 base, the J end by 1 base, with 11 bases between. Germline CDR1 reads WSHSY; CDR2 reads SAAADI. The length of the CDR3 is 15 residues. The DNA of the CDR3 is TGCGCCAGCAGTGAGTGGGGGGAGTGGTCCTACGAGCAGTACTTC. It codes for CASSEWGEWSYEQYF.

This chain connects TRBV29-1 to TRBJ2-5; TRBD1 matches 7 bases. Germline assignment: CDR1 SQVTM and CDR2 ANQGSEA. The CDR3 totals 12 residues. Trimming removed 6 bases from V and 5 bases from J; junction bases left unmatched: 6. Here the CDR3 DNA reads TGCAGCGTCATACAGGGGAGCGAGACCCAGTACTTC. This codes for CSVIQGSETQYF. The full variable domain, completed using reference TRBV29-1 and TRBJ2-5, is SAVISQKPSRDICQRGTSLTIQCQVDSQVTMMFWYRQQPGQSLTLIATANQGSEATYESGFVIDKFPISRPNLTFSTLTVSNMSPEDSSIYLCSVIQGSETQYFGPGTRLLVL.

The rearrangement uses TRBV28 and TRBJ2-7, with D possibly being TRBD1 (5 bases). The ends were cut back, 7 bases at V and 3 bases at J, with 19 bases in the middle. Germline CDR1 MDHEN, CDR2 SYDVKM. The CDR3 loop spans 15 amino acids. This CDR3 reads CASTSRSRGLYEQYF. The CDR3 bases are TGTGCCAGCACCAGCAGAAGTAGGGGTCTCTACGAGCAGTACTTC.

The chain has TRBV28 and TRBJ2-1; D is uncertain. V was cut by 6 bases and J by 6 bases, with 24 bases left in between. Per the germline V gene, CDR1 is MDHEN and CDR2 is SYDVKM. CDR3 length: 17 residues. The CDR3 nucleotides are TGTGCCAGCAGCCCGATCGAGGAAGGTCTTAGAGGCAATGAGCAGTTCTTC. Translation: CASSPIEEGLRGNEQFF.